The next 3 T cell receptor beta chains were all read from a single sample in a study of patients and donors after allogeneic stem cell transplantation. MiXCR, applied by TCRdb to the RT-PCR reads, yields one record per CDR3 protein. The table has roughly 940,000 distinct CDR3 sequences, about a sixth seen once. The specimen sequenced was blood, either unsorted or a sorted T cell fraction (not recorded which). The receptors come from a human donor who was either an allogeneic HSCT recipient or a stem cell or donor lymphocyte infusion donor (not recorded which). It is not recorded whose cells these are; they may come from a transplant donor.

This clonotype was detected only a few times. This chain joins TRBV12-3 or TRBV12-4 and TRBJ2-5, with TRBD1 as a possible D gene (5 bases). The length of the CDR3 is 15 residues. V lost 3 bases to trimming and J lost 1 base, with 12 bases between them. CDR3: CASSFIWGSQETQYF. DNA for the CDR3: TGTGCCAGCAGTTTTATCTGGGGCAGCCAAGAGACCCAGTACTTC.

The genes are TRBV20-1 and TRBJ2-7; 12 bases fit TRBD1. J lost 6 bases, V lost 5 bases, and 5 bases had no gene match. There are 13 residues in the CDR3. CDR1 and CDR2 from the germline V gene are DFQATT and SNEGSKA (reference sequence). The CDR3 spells CSADRDRGREQYF. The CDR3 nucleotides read TGCAGTGCTGATCGGGACAGGGGGCGCGAGCAGTACTTC.

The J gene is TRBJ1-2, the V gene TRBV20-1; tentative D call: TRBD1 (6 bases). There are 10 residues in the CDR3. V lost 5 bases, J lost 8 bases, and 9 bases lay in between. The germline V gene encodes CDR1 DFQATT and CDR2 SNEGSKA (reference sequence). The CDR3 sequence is CSAHREGYTF. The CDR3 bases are TGCAGTGCTCACAGGGAGGGCTACACCTTC.